This T cell receptor (beta chain) is drawn from a study of human thymus T cells (dated by TCRdb to between 2020 and 2021). Turning to the overall study: The study characterized TCR alpha and beta repertoires from seven to nine infant thymus samples and a few related peripheral blood samples. Donor ages ranged from about 6 to 244 days, and the cohort comprised over five male and two female infants. What the work shows at the level of the full study, not this receptor alone: Usage of V and J gene segments appeared to be biased in both the thymic and the peripheral blood repertoires. On average, thymus samples gave around 810,000 unique TCRB clonotypes, whereas blood samples gave about 84,000. The related research reported highly overlapping thymic TCR repertoires among unrelated individuals.

With regard to this clone: It has no known antigen specificity. The input lacks base qualities; no much larger clone sits a single base away.

The immunoSEQ multiplex PCR assay was used to amplify the TCRB and TCRAD loci from a standardized quantity of quality-controlled genomic DNA. The amplicons covered the V(D)J region and were long enough to include the CDR3 and to identify the V and J genes. The commercial immunoSEQ service was used to sequence amplicons on an Illumina platform. From the authors' description of their analysis: Primer bias and sequencing errors were corrected using previously described methods, and TCRAD and TCRB definitions followed the IMGT database. The repertoires were analysed using immunoSEQ Analyzer 3.0 and VDJTools for basic statistics, V/J segment usage, diversity estimates, rarefaction and pairwise overlap. Diversity was estimated using the Chao1, ChaoE, Efron-Thisted, Shannon and inverse Simpson indices, and was also estimated on datasets down-sampled to the size of the smallest sample. For repertoire overlap, CDR3 nucleotide sequence, V gene and J gene had to match strictly, and clustering was done by Jaccard-based multidimensional scaling. Drawn from immuneACCESS, this table holds only the in-frame rearrangements with V and J called that TCRdb kept. Clones are partly lost; checked studies trace under half to an unresolved V gene and leave the rest unexplained. V, J and clone size were drawn from that table, and D and trimming were deduced from the DNA. The sample data list 78,000 or so clones, and around 96% of these were observed just once. 0.031% of the sample comes from the top ten.

The germline V gene sets CDR1 to LGHNT and CDR2 to FRNRAP. V has 1 base trimmed and J has 0 bases trimmed; junction bases matching no gene number 11. The CDR3 numbers 19 residues from cysteine through phenylalanine. Only CDR3 DNA is held: 57 bases, read in frame from base 1. Thymus tissue was obtained as surgical resects removed during corrective cardiac surgery. The donors were immunologically healthy infants in Finland who had open corrective cardiac surgery for congenital heart defects. Thymocytes were freed from the tissue by mechanical means and kept at -70 degrees C as pellets of roughly 9-33 million cells. A QIAsymphony instrument was used to extract genomic DNA from frozen cell pellets.

Here the chain combines TRBV12-5 and TRBJ1-1, and 10 junction bases match TRBD1. Sequenced sample: thymus tissue. This TCR was recovered from a boy younger than two with a congenital heart defect but otherwise immunologically healthy. The CDR3 in this case is CASGLASTGGALMNTEAFF. The DNA sequence is given as TGTGCTAGTGGTTTGGCCTCGACAGGGGGCGCGCTCATGAACACTGAAGCTTTCTTT.